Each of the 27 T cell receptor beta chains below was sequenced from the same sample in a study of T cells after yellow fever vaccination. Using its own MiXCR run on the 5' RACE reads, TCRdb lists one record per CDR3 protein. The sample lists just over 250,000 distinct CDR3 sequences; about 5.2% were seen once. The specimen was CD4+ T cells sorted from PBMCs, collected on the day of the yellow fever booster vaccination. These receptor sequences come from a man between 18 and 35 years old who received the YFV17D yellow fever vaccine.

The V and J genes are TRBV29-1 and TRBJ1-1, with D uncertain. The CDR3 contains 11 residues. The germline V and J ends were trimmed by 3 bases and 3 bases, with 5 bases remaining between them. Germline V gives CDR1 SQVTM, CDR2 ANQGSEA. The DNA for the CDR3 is TGCAGCGTTGAGGCAGACACTGAAGCTTTCTTT. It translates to CSVEADTEAFF.

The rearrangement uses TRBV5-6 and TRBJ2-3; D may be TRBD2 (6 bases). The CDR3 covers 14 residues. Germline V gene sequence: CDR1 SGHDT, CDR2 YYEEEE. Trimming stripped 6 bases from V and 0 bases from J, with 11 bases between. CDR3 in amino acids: CASTRAGSTDTQYF. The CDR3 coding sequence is TGTGCCAGCACCAGGGCGGGGAGCACAGATACGCAGTATTTT.

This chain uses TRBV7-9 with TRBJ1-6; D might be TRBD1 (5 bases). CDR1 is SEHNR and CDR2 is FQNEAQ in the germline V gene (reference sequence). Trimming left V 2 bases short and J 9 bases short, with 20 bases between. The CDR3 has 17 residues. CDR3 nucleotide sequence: TGTGCCAGCAGCTTACCTCGGACAAGCGGCGGGTCTTCACCCCTCCACTTT. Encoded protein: CASSLPRTSGGSSPLHF.

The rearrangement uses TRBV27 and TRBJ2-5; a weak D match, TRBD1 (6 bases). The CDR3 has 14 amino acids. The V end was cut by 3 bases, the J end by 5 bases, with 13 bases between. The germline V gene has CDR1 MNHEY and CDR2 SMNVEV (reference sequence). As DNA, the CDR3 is TGTGCCAGCAGTTTTGCAGGGGCAGGCGAGACCCAGTACTTC. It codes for CASSFAGAGETQYF.

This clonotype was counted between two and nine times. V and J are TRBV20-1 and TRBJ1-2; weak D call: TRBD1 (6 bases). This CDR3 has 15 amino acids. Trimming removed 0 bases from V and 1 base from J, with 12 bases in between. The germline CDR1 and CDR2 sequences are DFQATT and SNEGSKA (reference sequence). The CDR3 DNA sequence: TGCAGTGCTAGAGATTCAGGGGCCGGTAACTATGGCTACACCTTC. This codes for CSARDSGAGNYGYTF.

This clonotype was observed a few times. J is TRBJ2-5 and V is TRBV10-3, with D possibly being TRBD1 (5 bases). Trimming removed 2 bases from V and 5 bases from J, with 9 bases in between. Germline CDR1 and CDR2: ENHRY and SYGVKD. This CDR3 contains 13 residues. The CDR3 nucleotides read TGTGCCATCAGTGAGAAGGGGTGGGAGACCCAGTACTTC. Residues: CAISEKGWETQYF.

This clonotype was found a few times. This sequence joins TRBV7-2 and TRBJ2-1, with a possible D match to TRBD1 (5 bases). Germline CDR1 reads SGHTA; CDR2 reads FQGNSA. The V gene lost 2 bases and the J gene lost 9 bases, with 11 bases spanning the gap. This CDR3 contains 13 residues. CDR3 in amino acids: CASSLQGRGEQFF. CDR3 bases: TGTGCCAGCAGCTTACAGGGTAGGGGTGAGCAGTTCTTC.

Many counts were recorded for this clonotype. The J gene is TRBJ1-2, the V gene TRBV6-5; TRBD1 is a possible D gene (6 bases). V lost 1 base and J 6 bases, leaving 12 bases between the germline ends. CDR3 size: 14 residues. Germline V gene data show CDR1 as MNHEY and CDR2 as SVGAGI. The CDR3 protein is CASSYLWGADGYTF. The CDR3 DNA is TGTGCCAGCAGTTACTTGTGGGGGGCGGATGGCTACACCTTC.

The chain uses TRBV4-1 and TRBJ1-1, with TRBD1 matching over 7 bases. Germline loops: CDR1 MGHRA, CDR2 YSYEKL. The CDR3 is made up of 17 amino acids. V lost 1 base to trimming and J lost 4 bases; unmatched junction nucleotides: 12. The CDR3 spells CASSQALTGRGGTEAFF. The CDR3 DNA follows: TGCGCCAGCAGCCAAGCTCTGACAGGGAGAGGAGGCACTGAAGCTTTCTTT.

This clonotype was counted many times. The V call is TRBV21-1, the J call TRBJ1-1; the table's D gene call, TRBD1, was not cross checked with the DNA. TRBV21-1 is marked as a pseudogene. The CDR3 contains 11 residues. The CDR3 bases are TGTGCCAGCAGGGAACAGCCCTGGGCTTTCTTT. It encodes CASREQPWAFF.

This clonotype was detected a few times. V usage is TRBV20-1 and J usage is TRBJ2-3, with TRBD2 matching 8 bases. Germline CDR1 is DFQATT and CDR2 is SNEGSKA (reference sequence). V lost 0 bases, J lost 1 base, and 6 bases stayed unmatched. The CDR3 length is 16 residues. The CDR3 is CSARDLSGGGTDTQYF. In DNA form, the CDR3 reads TGCAGTGCTAGAGATCTTTCCGGGGGGGGCACAGATACGCAGTATTTT.

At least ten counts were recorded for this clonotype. The CDR3 spells CSARARGPYNEQFF. The CDR3 region has the DNA TGCAGTGCTAGAGCCAGGGGGCCTTACAATGAGCAGTTCTTC. V gene TRBV20-1 combines with J gene TRBJ2-1; 8 positions match TRBD1. The CDR3 spans 14 residues. Germline CDR1 and CDR2: DFQATT and SNEGSKA (reference sequence). After removal of 1 base from V and 4 bases from J, the junction contained 3 bases not matched to a gene.

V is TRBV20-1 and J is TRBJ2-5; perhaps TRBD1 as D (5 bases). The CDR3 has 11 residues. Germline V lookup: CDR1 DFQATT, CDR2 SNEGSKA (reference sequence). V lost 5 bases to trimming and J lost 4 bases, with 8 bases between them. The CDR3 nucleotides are TGCAGTGCTGCCCAGGGAGAGACCCAGTACTTC. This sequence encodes CSAAQGETQYF.

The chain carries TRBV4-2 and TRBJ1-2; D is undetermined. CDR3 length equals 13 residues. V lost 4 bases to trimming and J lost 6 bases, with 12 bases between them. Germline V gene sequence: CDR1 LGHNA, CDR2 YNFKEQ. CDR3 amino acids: CASSLSRVDGYTF. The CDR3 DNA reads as TGTGCCAGCAGCCTGAGTCGGGTGGATGGCTACACCTTC.

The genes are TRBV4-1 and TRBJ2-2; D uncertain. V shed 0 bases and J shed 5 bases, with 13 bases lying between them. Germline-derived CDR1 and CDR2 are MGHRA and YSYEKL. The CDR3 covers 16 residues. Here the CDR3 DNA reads TGCGCCAGCAGCCAAGAAGGGCTCACGGCGACCGGGGAGCTGTTTTTT. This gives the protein CASSQEGLTATGELFF.

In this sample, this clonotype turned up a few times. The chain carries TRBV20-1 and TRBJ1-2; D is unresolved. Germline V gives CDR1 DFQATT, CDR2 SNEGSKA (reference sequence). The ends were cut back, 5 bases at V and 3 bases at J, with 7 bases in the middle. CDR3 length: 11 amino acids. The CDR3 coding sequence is TGCAGTGCTCCATCGGACTATGGCTACACCTTC. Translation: CSAPSDYGYTF.

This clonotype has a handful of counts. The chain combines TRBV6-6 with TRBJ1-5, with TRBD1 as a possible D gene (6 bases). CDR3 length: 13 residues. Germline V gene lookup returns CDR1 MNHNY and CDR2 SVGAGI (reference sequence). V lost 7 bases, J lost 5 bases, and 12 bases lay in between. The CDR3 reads CASTPGADQPQHF. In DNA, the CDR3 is TGTGCCAGCACCCCAGGGGCGGATCAGCCCCAGCATTTT.

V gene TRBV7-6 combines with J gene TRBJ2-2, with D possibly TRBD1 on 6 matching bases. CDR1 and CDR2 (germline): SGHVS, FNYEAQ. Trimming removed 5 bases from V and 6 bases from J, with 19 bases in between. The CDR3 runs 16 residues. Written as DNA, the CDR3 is TGTGCCAGCAGCCCTCGGCCGGGACAACAACCCGGGGAGCTGTTTTTT. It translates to CASSPRPGQQPGELFF.

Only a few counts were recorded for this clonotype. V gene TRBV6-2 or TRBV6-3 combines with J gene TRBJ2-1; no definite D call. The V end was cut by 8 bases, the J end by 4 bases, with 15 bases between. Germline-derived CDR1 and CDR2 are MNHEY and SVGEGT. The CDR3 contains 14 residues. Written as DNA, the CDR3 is TGTGCCAGCTCATCCCCACGGCAGTACAATGAGCAGTTCTTC. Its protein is CASSSPRQYNEQFF.

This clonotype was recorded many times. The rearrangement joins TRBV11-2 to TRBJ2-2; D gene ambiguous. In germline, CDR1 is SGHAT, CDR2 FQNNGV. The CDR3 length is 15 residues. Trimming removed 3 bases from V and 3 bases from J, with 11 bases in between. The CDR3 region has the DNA TGTGCCAGCAGCTTGGTTGAGGAGTACACCGGGGAGCTGTTTTTT. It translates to CASSLVEEYTGELFF.

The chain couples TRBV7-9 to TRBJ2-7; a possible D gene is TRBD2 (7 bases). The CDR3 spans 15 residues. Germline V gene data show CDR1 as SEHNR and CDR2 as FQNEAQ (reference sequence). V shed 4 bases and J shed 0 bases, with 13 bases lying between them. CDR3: CASSWGGPISYEQYF. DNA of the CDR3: TGTGCCAGCAGCTGGGGGGGCCCCATCTCCTACGAGCAGTACTTC.

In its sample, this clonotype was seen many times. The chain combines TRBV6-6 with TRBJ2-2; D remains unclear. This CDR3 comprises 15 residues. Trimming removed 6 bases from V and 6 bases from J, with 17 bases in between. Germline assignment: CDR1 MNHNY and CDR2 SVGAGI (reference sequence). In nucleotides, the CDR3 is TGTGCCAGCAGGAGTTCCAACGTTGGTCCCGGGGAGCTGTTTTTT. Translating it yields CASRSSNVGPGELFF.

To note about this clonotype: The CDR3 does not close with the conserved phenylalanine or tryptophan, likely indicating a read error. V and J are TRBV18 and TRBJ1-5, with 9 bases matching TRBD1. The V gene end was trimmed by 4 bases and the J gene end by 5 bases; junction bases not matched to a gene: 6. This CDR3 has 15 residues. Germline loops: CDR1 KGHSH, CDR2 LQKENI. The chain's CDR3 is CASSQMDRGYQPQHS. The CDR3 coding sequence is TGTGCCAGCTCACAAATGGACAGGGGTTATCAGCCCCAGCATTCT.

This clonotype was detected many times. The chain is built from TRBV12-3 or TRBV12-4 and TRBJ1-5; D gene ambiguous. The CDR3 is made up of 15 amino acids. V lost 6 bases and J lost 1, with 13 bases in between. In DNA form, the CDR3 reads TGTGCCAGCAGGCTGGGCGACGCAAGCAATCAGCCCCAGCATTTT. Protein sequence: CASRLGDASNQPQHF.

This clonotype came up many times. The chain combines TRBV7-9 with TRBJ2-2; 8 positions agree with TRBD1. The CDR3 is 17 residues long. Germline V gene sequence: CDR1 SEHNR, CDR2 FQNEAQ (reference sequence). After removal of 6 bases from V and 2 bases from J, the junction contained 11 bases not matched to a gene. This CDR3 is CASSSTPTGENTGELFF. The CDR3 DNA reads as TGTGCCAGCAGTTCTACTCCGACAGGGGAAAACACCGGGGAGCTGTTTTTT.

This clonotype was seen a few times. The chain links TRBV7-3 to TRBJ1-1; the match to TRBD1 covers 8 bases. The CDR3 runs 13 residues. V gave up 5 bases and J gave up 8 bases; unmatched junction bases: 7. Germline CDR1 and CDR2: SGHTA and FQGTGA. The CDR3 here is CASSLQQGGEAFF. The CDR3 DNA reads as TGTGCCAGCAGCCTCCAACAGGGGGGAGAAGCTTTCTTT. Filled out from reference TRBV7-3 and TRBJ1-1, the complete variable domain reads GAGVSQTPSNKVTEKGKYVELRCDPISGHTALYWYRQSLGQGPEFLIYFQGTGAADDSGLPNDRFFAVRPEGSVSTLKIQRTERGDSAVYLCASSLQQGGEAFFGQGTRLTVV.

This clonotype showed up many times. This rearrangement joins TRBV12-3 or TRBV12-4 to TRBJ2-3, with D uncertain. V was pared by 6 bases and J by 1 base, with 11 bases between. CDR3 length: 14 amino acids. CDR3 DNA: TGTGCCAGCAGCCCTCATTGGGGCACAGATACGCAGTATTTT. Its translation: CASSPHWGTDTQYF.